These T cell receptor beta chains were read from a single sample in a study of CD8 T cells in Susac syndrome. MiXCR, run by TCRdb on the immunoSEQ multiplex PCR reads, gives a single entry per CDR3 protein. The repertoire holds 250,000 to 300,000 distinct CDR3 sequences, 85% seen once, with approximately 0.11% in the top ten. Sequencing was carried out using CD8+ T cells from PBMCs. The receptors originated from a human donor with multiple sclerosis. Each CDR3 is given with its conserved first and last residue. The D gene is left open where the match is weak. Clone size appears in some rows only: once, few, many, or a class for an expanded clone.

d_gene: .; v_gene: TRBV25-1; abundance: .; j_gene: TRBJ1-4; CDR3nt: TGTGCCAGCAGGGTAGCGGAAAAACTGTTTTTT; CDR3aa: CASRVAEKLFF
d_gene: TRBD1; v_gene: TRBV6-1; abundance: once; j_gene: TRBJ2-5; CDR3nt: TGTGCCAGCAGGAACCGGGACAGGGGGCTCGGGGAGACCCAGTACTTC; CDR3aa: CASRNRDRGLGETQYF
d_gene: .; v_gene: TRBV3-1; abundance: .; j_gene: TRBJ2-1; CDR3nt: TGTGCCAGCAGAGATCCAGGTTACAATGAGCAGTTCTTC; CDR3aa: CASRDPGYNEQFF
d_gene: .; v_gene: TRBV6-2/TRBV6-3; abundance: .; j_gene: TRBJ2-1; CDR3nt: TGTGCCAGCCTTGATTCAGGCGGGGCGGGGTATTACAATGAGCAGTTCTTC; CDR3aa: CASLDSGGAGYYNEQFF
d_gene: TRBD2; v_gene: TRBV2; abundance: .; j_gene: TRBJ2-1; CDR3nt: TGTGCCAGCAGTCCAGGGACTAGCGGGAGAGGTTACAATGAGCAGTTCTTC; CDR3aa: CASSPGTSGRGYNEQFF
d_gene: .; v_gene: TRBV27; abundance: .; j_gene: TRBJ2-1; CDR3nt: TGTGCCAGCAGTCCCGGGTCCTATCACAATGAGCAGTTCTTC; CDR3aa: CASSPGSYHNEQFF
d_gene: .; v_gene: TRBV27; abundance: .; j_gene: TRBJ1-6; CDR3nt: TGTGCCAGCACCGAGCGGCTTTATTCACCCCTCCACTTT; CDR3aa: CASTERLYSPLHF
d_gene: .; v_gene: TRBV18; abundance: .; j_gene: TRBJ2-3; CDR3nt: TGTGCCAGCTCACCTAAGAGCGCAGATACGCAGTATTTT; CDR3aa: CASSPKSADTQYF
d_gene: TRBD2; v_gene: TRBV28; abundance: few; j_gene: TRBJ2-1; CDR3nt: TGTGCCAGCAGTCCTAGCGGGGTCTACAATGAGCAGTTCTTC; CDR3aa: CASSPSGVYNEQFF
d_gene: .; v_gene: TRBV28; abundance: once; j_gene: TRBJ2-7; CDR3nt: TGTGCCAGCAGTCCCCAGGGGGGACAGAGCCCCTACGAGCAGTACTTC; CDR3aa: CASSPQGGQSPYEQYF
d_gene: TRBD1; v_gene: TRBV19; abundance: .; j_gene: TRBJ1-1; CDR3nt: TGTGCCAGTAGTATTGAGGGGGCGCGTACTGAAGCTTTCTTT; CDR3aa: CASSIEGARTEAFF
d_gene: TRBD1; v_gene: TRBV4-1; abundance: .; j_gene: TRBJ1-1; CDR3nt: TGCGCCAGCAGCCAGGGACAGGGTGATGGCACTGAAGCTTTCTTT; CDR3aa: CASSQGQGDGTEAFF
d_gene: .; v_gene: TRBV6-5; abundance: few; j_gene: TRBJ2-5; CDR3nt: TGTGCCAGCAGTTACACCGGGACAAAGGAGACCCAGTACTTC; CDR3aa: CASSYTGTKETQYF
d_gene: .; v_gene: TRBV9; abundance: .; j_gene: TRBJ2-7; CDR3nt: TGTGCCAGCAGCGTATCTCGGTCGGGGGACTACGAGCAGTACTTC; CDR3aa: CASSVSRSGDYEQYF
d_gene: TRBD2; v_gene: TRBV2; abundance: once; j_gene: TRBJ2-7; CDR3nt: TGTGCCAGCAGTCATAGCGGGGGGAGCTCCTACGAGCAGTACTTC; CDR3aa: CASSHSGGSSYEQYF
d_gene: .; v_gene: TRBV11-2; abundance: .; j_gene: TRBJ2-4; CDR3nt: TGTGCCAGCAGCCGGGAATCGGGAGCCAAAAACATTCAGTACTTC; CDR3aa: CASSRESGAKNIQYF
d_gene: .; v_gene: TRBV27; abundance: once; j_gene: TRBJ2-2; CDR3nt: TGTGCCAGCAGTCCGTTGGGATTCACCGGGGAGCTGTTTTTT; CDR3aa: CASSPLGFTGELFF
d_gene: .; v_gene: TRBV9; abundance: .; j_gene: TRBJ2-5; CDR3nt: TGTGCCAGCACTTCTACAGGAGCTAAAGAGACCCAGTACTTC; CDR3aa: CASTSTGAKETQYF
d_gene: TRBD2; v_gene: TRBV5-1; abundance: .; j_gene: TRBJ2-1; CDR3nt: TGCGCCAGCAGCTTGACTAGCGCGGGGTTGGCGTACAATGAGCAGTTCTTC; CDR3aa: CASSLTSAGLAYNEQFF
d_gene: .; v_gene: TRBV29-1; abundance: .; j_gene: TRBJ2-1; CDR3nt: TGCAGCGTAAAGGACTCGGCCCACAATGAGCAGTTCTTC; CDR3aa: CSVKDSAHNEQFF
d_gene: .; v_gene: TRBV3-1; abundance: .; j_gene: TRBJ2-7; CDR3nt: TGTGCCAGCAGCCAACTCAGTGCCCCCGGCAGGAGCTACGAGCAGTACTTC; CDR3aa: CASSQLSAPGRSYEQYF
d_gene: .; v_gene: TRBV3-1; abundance: .; j_gene: TRBJ1-2; CDR3nt: TGTGCCAGCAGCCAAGATTTATCCGCGAATGGCTACACCTTC; CDR3aa: CASSQDLSANGYTF
d_gene: TRBD2; v_gene: TRBV29-1; abundance: .; j_gene: TRBJ2-1; CDR3nt: TGCAGCGTTGACCCTAGCGGGAGTATGGGGTACGATGAGCAGTTCTTC; CDR3aa: CSVDPSGSMGYDEQFF
d_gene: TRBD2; v_gene: TRBV27; abundance: .; j_gene: TRBJ2-7; CDR3nt: TGTGCCAGCAGTTCAAACACTCAGCGGGAGGGCCCGGGAGAGCAGTACTTC; CDR3aa: CASSSNTQREGPGEQYF
d_gene: .; v_gene: TRBV9; abundance: .; j_gene: TRBJ2-1; CDR3nt: TGTGCCAGCAGCGCGAGTGCTCGCGATGAGCAGTTCTTC; CDR3aa: CASSASARDEQFF
d_gene: .; v_gene: TRBV6-5; abundance: few; j_gene: TRBJ1-2; CDR3nt: TGTGCCAGCAGTTACGACAGGCTTGCCACCTATGGCTACACCTTC; CDR3aa: CASSYDRLATYGYTF
d_gene: TRBD2; v_gene: TRBV4-2; abundance: .; j_gene: TRBJ2-2; CDR3nt: TGTGCCAGCAGCCAGACTAGCGCCGGGGAGCTGTTTTTT; CDR3aa: CASSQTSAGELFF
d_gene: .; v_gene: TRBV30; abundance: .; j_gene: TRBJ2-7; CDR3nt: TGTGCCTGGACCTCCCCACGGGGTATGTGGGACGAGCAGTACTTC; CDR3aa: CAWTSPRGMWDEQYF
d_gene: TRBD1; v_gene: TRBV27; abundance: .; j_gene: TRBJ1-2; CDR3nt: TGTGCCAGCAGTATCACCCGGCCGAGGGGACAGGGCTACACCTTC; CDR3aa: CASSITRPRGQGYTF
d_gene: .; v_gene: TRBV27; abundance: .; j_gene: TRBJ1-6; CDR3nt: TGTGCCAGCAGTCCCCACCCCACCGGCACCCTCCACTTT; CDR3aa: CASSPHPTGTLHF
d_gene: .; v_gene: TRBV9; abundance: .; j_gene: TRBJ1-5; CDR3nt: TGTGCCAGCGGGGAGGGCAGGGGATCGGTGCCCCAGCATTTT; CDR3aa: CASGEGRGSVPQHF
d_gene: TRBD1; v_gene: TRBV27; abundance: .; j_gene: TRBJ2-7; CDR3nt: TGTGCCAGCAGTTTGGGGTCGGGACAGGCCTACGAGCAGTACTTC; CDR3aa: CASSLGSGQAYEQYF
d_gene: .; v_gene: TRBV5-4; abundance: .; j_gene: TRBJ2-7; CDR3nt: TGTGCCAGCAGCTCTCCAGGGCAAGGAAGCTCCTACGAGCAGTACTTC; CDR3aa: CASSSPGQGSSYEQYF
d_gene: .; v_gene: TRBV6-5; abundance: .; j_gene: TRBJ1-4; CDR3nt: TGTGCCAGCAGGGACTCCCTTACGGCCACTAGGGAAAAACTGTTTTTT; CDR3aa: CASRDSLTATREKLFF
d_gene: .; v_gene: TRBV7-6; abundance: once; j_gene: TRBJ2-7; CDR3nt: TGTGCCAGCACCAGGGTCCGAGTCGGAGAGATCCTCCCCTACGAGCAGTACTTC; CDR3aa: CASTRVRVGEILPYEQYF
d_gene: TRBD1; v_gene: TRBV6-5; abundance: .; j_gene: TRBJ1-2; CDR3nt: TGTGCCAGCAGCCAGGGGGTGAACGAGGAAAAAGGCTACACCTTC; CDR3aa: CASSQGVNEEKGYTF
d_gene: TRBD2; v_gene: TRBV10-2; abundance: few; j_gene: TRBJ2-7; CDR3nt: TGCGCCAGCGTAGCGGGAGGTACGGGGGACGAGCAGTACTTC; CDR3aa: CASVAGGTGDEQYF
d_gene: .; v_gene: TRBV29-1; abundance: .; j_gene: TRBJ2-7; CDR3nt: TGCAGCGTCTCCCCAAGCTCCTACGAGCAGTACTTC; CDR3aa: CSVSPSSYEQYF
d_gene: .; v_gene: TRBV4-2; abundance: .; j_gene: TRBJ2-1; CDR3nt: TGTGCCAGCAGCCAAGACCCGGGACTCATAAATGAGCAGTTCTTC; CDR3aa: CASSQDPGLINEQFF
d_gene: .; v_gene: TRBV24-1; abundance: .; j_gene: TRBJ2-3; CDR3nt: TGTGCCACCAGTGACCTCGGGCGGTCTAGCACAGATACGCAGTATTTT; CDR3aa: CATSDLGRSSTDTQYF
d_gene: .; v_gene: TRBV25-1; abundance: few; j_gene: TRBJ1-2; CDR3nt: TGTGCCAGCAGTTTTCGGACAGACTATGGCTACACCTTC; CDR3aa: CASSFRTDYGYTF
d_gene: TRBD2; v_gene: TRBV3-1; abundance: few; j_gene: TRBJ2-7; CDR3nt: TGTGCCAGCAGCCACTTAAGCGGGAGGTCCTCCTACGAGCAGTACTTC; CDR3aa: CASSHLSGRSSYEQYF
d_gene: .; v_gene: TRBV29-1; abundance: .; j_gene: TRBJ2-7; CDR3nt: TGCAGCGTTGTACCCGCGACCGGGAGTTCCTACGAGCAGTACTTC; CDR3aa: CSVVPATGSSYEQYF
d_gene: .; v_gene: TRBV27; abundance: .; j_gene: TRBJ2-5; CDR3nt: TGTGCCAGCAGTCCTAAACCGTATCCGGAGACCCAGTACTTC; CDR3aa: CASSPKPYPETQYF
d_gene: .; v_gene: TRBV21-1; abundance: .; j_gene: TRBJ2-5; CDR3nt: TGTGCCAGCAGCAAGTCTACAAATGAAACGGGGTATGAGGAGACCCAGTACTTC; CDR3aa: CASSKSTNETGYEETQYF
d_gene: .; v_gene: TRBV18; abundance: .; j_gene: TRBJ1-6; CDR3nt: TGTGCCAGCTCACCCGCGACAGACCCCTATAATTCACCCCTCCACTTT; CDR3aa: CASSPATDPYNSPLHF
d_gene: .; v_gene: TRBV11-2; abundance: .; j_gene: TRBJ1-2; CDR3nt: TGTGCCAGCAGCTTACGGTTCGAGGGGAGGGGCTATGGCTACACCTTC; CDR3aa: CASSLRFEGRGYGYTF
d_gene: .; v_gene: TRBV27; abundance: .; j_gene: TRBJ2-1; CDR3nt: TGTGCCAGCTGTGTGGTTGGCTCCTACAATGAGCAGTTCTTC; CDR3aa: CASCVVGSYNEQFF
d_gene: TRBD2; v_gene: TRBV4-1; abundance: .; j_gene: TRBJ2-7; CDR3nt: TGCGCCAGCAGCCTTGAGGGCGCGACTAGCGGTTCCTACGAGCAGTACTTC; CDR3aa: CASSLEGATSGSYEQYF
d_gene: .; v_gene: TRBV2; abundance: .; j_gene: TRBJ1-1; CDR3nt: TGTGCCAGCAGTGAGGGACATATGAACACTGAAGCTTTCTTT; CDR3aa: CASSEGHMNTEAFF
d_gene: TRBD2; v_gene: TRBV18; abundance: once; j_gene: TRBJ2-1; CDR3nt: TGTGCCAGCTCACCGACTAGCGTCGATGAGCAGTTCTTC; CDR3aa: CASSPTSVDEQFF
d_gene: TRBD2; v_gene: TRBV20-1; abundance: .; j_gene: TRBJ2-1; CDR3nt: TGCAGTGCTAGAGAACCCTTGGGACTAGCGGGAGAGGAGGAGCAGTTCTTC; CDR3aa: CSAREPLGLAGEEEQFF
d_gene: .; v_gene: TRBV14; abundance: .; j_gene: TRBJ2-4; CDR3nt: TGTGCCAGCAGCCAAGTATGCAGGACCCTAGCCAAAAACATTCAGTACTTC; CDR3aa: CASSQVCRTLAKNIQYF